These 14 T cell receptor beta chains came from one sample sequenced in a study of blood T cell repertoires in COVID-19. Method: immunoSEQ multiplex PCR; TCRdb's copy keeps in-frame clones and lacks some. The data hold 250,000 to 300,000 clones, with 88% observed a single time. Sequencing was carried out using peripheral blood. The receptors derive from a middle-aged woman who had recovered from COVID-19.

V is TRBV19 and J is TRBJ1-1; TRBD1 is a possible D gene (5 bases). The germline V gene has CDR1 LNHDA and CDR2 SQIVND (reference sequence). The CDR3 sequence is 13 residues long. The germline V and J ends were trimmed by 3 bases and 5 bases, with 10 bases remaining between them. CDR3 DNA sequence: TGTGCCAGTAGTATTGGGGCCGAGACTGAAGCTTTCTTT. Its translation is CASSIGAETEAFF.

The chain couples TRBV5-4 to TRBJ1-1, with D uncertain. Trimming took 0 bases from V and 5 from J, leaving 8 bases between them. Germline assignment: CDR1 SGHNT and CDR2 YYREEE (reference sequence). This CDR3 region has 13 residues. The CDR3 region is CASSLGGRTEAFF. CDR3 DNA sequence: TGTGCCAGCAGCTTGGGAGGGAGGACTGAAGCTTTCTTT.

J is TRBJ2-1 and V is TRBV9, with TRBD2 matching over 9 bases. Looked up from germline, CDR1 is SGDLS and CDR2 is YYNGEE. This CDR3 has 16 amino acids. V was pared by 6 bases and J by 8 bases, with 15 bases of the junction left unmatched. The CDR3 region is CASTSPPLAGDDEQFF. The CDR3 DNA reads as TGTGCCAGCACCTCCCCCCCCTTAGCGGGAGACGATGAGCAGTTCTTC.

The chain combines TRBV5-8 with TRBJ2-6; TRBD1 matches 7 bases. The CDR3 has 16 amino acids. Looked up from germline, CDR1 is SGHTS and CDR2 is YDEGEE. V gave up 4 bases and J gave up 3 bases; unmatched junction bases: 7. The CDR3: CASSPARGSGANVLTF. The CDR3 region has the DNA TGTGCCAGCAGCCCCGCCAGGGGGAGTGGGGCCAACGTCCTGACTTTC.

The chain joins TRBV30 to TRBJ1-2; weak D call: TRBD1 (6 bases). CDR1 is GTSNPN, CDR2 SVGIG, per germline (reference sequence). There are 15 residues in the CDR3. Trimming shortened V by 2 bases and J by 5 bases, and 18 bases separated the two germline ends. The CDR3 reads CAWSTNPGTPYGYTF. CDR3 coding DNA: TGTGCCTGGAGTACGAACCCCGGGACACCATATGGCTACACCTTC.

The V call is TRBV28, the J call TRBJ2-3, with TRBD1 identical over 9 bases. The V and J ends lost 5 bases and 5 bases, in that order; junction bases with no gene match: 5. There are 14 residues in the CDR3. CDR1 is MDHEN and CDR2 is SYDVKM in the germline V gene. The CDR3 DNA reads as TGTGCCAGCAGTCACAGGGGGCTAGGAGATACGCAGTATTTT. Residues: CASSHRGLGDTQYF.

This clone occurred a few times. The chain links TRBV19 to TRBJ1-6; D is possibly TRBD1 (6 bases). With 4 bases removed from V and 7 bases from J, the gap between germline ends came to 20 bases. The CDR3 is 17 residues long. The germline CDR1 and CDR2 sequences are LNHDA and SQIVND (reference sequence). In nucleotides, the CDR3 is TGTGCCAGTAGTAGAGACCCCAGGACAGAGAGGAATTCACCCCTCCACTTT. Encoded protein: CASSRDPRTERNSPLHF.

This chain's CDR3 is CASSLVGLKGETQYF. The CDR3 nucleotides are TGCGCCAGCAGCTTGGTGGGACTCAAAGGGGAGACCCAGTACTTC. The V call is TRBV5-1, the J call TRBJ2-5; D might be TRBD2 (6 bases). Trimming shortened V by 0 bases and J by 5 bases, and 14 bases separated the two germline ends. The CDR3 spans 15 residues. Germline V CDR1 and CDR2: SGHRS, YFSETQ.

The count of this clone is one. The chain uses TRBV6-2 or TRBV6-3 and TRBJ1-4, with 7 bases matching TRBD1. From germline, CDR1 is MNHEY and CDR2 SVGEGT. J lost 11 bases, V lost 6 bases, and 15 bases had no gene match. The CDR3 has 15 residues. For the CDR3, the DNA is TGTGCCAGCAGCCGCTCCCCCAGGGGGTTGGGGAAACTGTTTTTT. Translated, it gives CASSRSPRGLGKLFF.

This clone was counted once. J is TRBJ1-5 and V is TRBV12-5; 7 bases map to TRBD1. CDR3 length: 14 amino acids. Trimming cost V 6 bases and J 3 bases; bases outside gene matches: 5. From germline, CDR1 is LGHNT and CDR2 FRNRAP. CDR3 in amino acids: CASGPGTANQPQHF. DNA of the CDR3: TGTGCTAGTGGCCCCGGGACAGCCAATCAGCCCCAGCATTTT.

The CDR3 DNA reads as TGTGCCAGCATGGGGGCAGGGGCCCACAATGAGCAGTTCTTC. Its translation: CASMGAGAHNEQFF. The chain is built from TRBV6-5 and TRBJ2-1; a weak D match, TRBD1 (6 bases). Germline V gene sequence: CDR1 MNHEY, CDR2 SVGAGI. V lost 7 bases to trimming and J lost 5 bases, with 15 bases between them. This CDR3 has 14 amino acids.

J is TRBJ2-3 and V is TRBV5-1, with 9 bases identical to TRBD2. Germline values: CDR1 SGHRS, CDR2 YFSETQ. CDR3 size: 15 residues. V lost 6 bases to trimming and J lost 2 bases; unmatched junction nucleotides: 7. This CDR3 reads CASNSGSTNTDTQYF. CDR3 DNA: TGCGCCAGCAATAGCGGGAGTACTAACACAGATACGCAGTATTTT.

This chain links TRBV10-2 with TRBJ2-3; D is perhaps TRBD2 (6 bases). The germline V and J ends were trimmed by 6 bases and 4 bases, with 11 bases remaining between them. The CDR3 length is 13 residues. Looked up from germline, CDR1 is WSHSY and CDR2 is SAAADI. The CDR3 protein is CASSGSAADTQYF. CDR3 coding DNA: TGCGCCAGCAGCGGGAGCGCCGCAGATACGCAGTATTTT.

Only one count was recorded for this clone. The rearrangement links TRBV6-5 to TRBJ2-7, with D possibly TRBD2 on 5 matching bases. The V gene's germline CDR1 is MNHEY and CDR2 SVGAGI. Trimming cost V 6 bases and J 4 bases, with 16 bases left between them. The CDR3 is 14 residues long. Here the CDR3 reads CASRNPARGYEQYF. The DNA for the CDR3 is TGTGCCAGCAGAAACCCGGCGAGAGGGTACGAGCAGTACTTC.